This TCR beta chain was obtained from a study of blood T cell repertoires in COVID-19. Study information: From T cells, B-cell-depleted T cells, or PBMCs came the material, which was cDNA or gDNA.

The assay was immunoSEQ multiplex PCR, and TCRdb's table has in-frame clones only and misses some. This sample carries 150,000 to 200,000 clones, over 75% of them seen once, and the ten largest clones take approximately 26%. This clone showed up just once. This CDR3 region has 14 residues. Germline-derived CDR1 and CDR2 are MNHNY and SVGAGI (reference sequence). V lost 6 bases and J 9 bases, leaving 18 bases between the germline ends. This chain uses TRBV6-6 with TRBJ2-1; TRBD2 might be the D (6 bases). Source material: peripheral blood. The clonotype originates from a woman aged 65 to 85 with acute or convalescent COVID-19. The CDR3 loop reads CASSLTDSGAEQFF. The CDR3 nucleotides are TGTGCCAGCAGCCTTACCGATAGCGGAGCTGAGCAGTTCTTC.